These 6 T cell receptor beta chains share one sample of origin, sequenced in a study of T cells in women clearing cervical HPV infection. Using immunoSEQ multiplex PCR, the repertoire was profiled, and TCRdb retains in-frame clones only, with some absent. The table for this sample gives around 30,000 clones. Sequencing input: blood buffy coat. The source of these receptors is a woman aged 18 to 69 with a cervical HPV16 infection that either progressed to CIN3+ or cleared (not recorded which).

As for this clone: One end of the junction does not line up with germline, which may come from a read error. The CDR3 is cut off 3 residues early in the read; its end comes from the germline J gene. Other DNA sequences in the sample encode the same CDR3. The chain couples TRBV29-1 to TRBJ1-3; the D gene is possibly TRBD1 (5 bases). This CDR3 is 13 amino acids long. The germline gives CDR1 SQVTM, CDR2 ANQGSEA. CDR3 sequence reads: CSVEGGGGNTIYF. CDR3 DNA (partial): TGCAGCGTTGAAGGGGGCGGTGGAAACACT.

In the case of this clone: The read ends 3 residues early relative to the CDR3; the germline J gene fills the gap. The chain has TRBV10-1 and TRBJ1-2; tentative D call: TRBD1 (6 bases). Germline-derived CDR1 and CDR2 are WNHNN and SYGVQD (reference sequence). This CDR3 region has 14 residues. The CDR3 bases that were read are TGCGCCAGCAGTCCCTCTGGGGGGGCGTACGAC. This codes for CASSPSGGAYD. In full, the CDR3 reads CASSPSGGAYDYTF.

Concerning this clone itself: Read data end 3 residues before the CDR3 end; the end is taken from the germline J gene. The chain is built from TRBV7-3 and TRBJ2-5; D is undetermined. Trimming removed 10 bases from V and 4 bases from J, with 10 bases in between. Germline values: CDR1 SGHTA, CDR2 FQGTGA. This CDR3 has 11 residues. CDR3 amino acids: CATSTRETQYF. CDR3 DNA (partial): TGTGCCACCTCAACCAGAGAGACC.

Of note for this clone: The read falls 3 residues short of the CDR3 end, and the missing part is taken from the germline J gene. The chain carries TRBV7-9 and TRBJ2-7; maybe TRBD2 (5 bases). Germline CDR1 and CDR2: SEHNR and FQNEAQ (reference sequence). Trimming shortened V by 11 bases and J by 0 bases, and 14 bases separated the two germline ends. The CDR3 is made up of 13 amino acids. The sequenced CDR3 bases are TGTGCCTCACAATCGGGGTCCTCCTACGAG. The encoded protein is CASQSGSSYE. The whole CDR3 sequence is CASQSGSSYEQYF.

In the case of this clone: The DNA ends 3 residues before the CDR3 does, and the rest of the CDR3 is filled in from the germline J gene. The gene calls are TRBV30 and TRBJ2-2; the match to TRBD1 covers 7 bases. J gave up 1 base and V 8 bases, and 4 bases lay outside the gene matches. Per germline, CDR1 GTSNPN and CDR2 SVGIG (reference sequence). The CDR3 is 13 residues long. The sequenced part of the CDR3 DNA is TGTGCCCTGTACAGGGGGAACACCGGGGAG. Residues: CALYRGNTGE. The complete CDR3 reads CALYRGNTGELFF.

Of note for this clone: The read comes to an end 3 residues before the CDR3 does, leaving the germline J gene to fill in the end. The chain uses TRBV10-1 and TRBJ2-1; 12 bases align to TRBD2. The CDR3 runs 16 residues. V trimming: 3 bases; J trimming: 7 bases; junction bases outside the gene matches: 7. CDR1 WNHNN and CDR2 SYGVQD come from the germline V gene (reference sequence). Partial CDR3 DNA: TGCGCCAGCAGTGAACCGGGACTAGCGGGTACTAATGAG. Amino acids: CASSEPGLAGTNE. In full, the CDR3 reads CASSEPGLAGTNEQFF.